Listed below are T cell receptor beta chains from one sample, sequenced in a study of beta chain features in type 1 diabetes. Measured with immunoSEQ multiplex PCR; TCRdb has only the in-frame clones, and not every one. Among roughly 400,000 clones listed, over 11% were seen once. The sequencing sample was made of naive CD4+ T cells from blood. The receptors originated from a man aged 25-45 years in good health. Each CDR3 is given without its conserved first and last residue.

V	J	CDR3
TRBV10-3	TRBJ2-5	AILGQGQETQY
TRBV4-3	TRBJ1-2	ASSQTGVGYT
TRBV7-2	TRBJ2-5	ASSSTGRETQY
TRBV7-9	TRBJ2-5	ASSLVGKNQETQY
TRBV7-2	TRBJ2-7	ASSLALLYEQY
TRBV7-9	TRBJ1-1	ASSLDWPNTEAF
TRBV4-3	TRBJ2-7	ASSRDRGGYEQY
TRBV29-1	TRBJ2-7	SAGPGTGAYEQY
TRBV2	TRBJ2-3	ASRGSGTQY
TRBV6-1	TRBJ2-4	ASSNQGEPKNIQY
TRBV9	TRBJ2-1	ASSVLAGAYNEQF
TRBV7-9	TRBJ2-5	ASSLVTRKETQY
TRBV11-2	TRBJ2-5	ASSLGTGGRTQY
TRBV29-1	TRBJ1-5	SVGHYSNQPQH
TRBV5-1	TRBJ2-6	ASSLAPGANVLT
TRBV14	TRBJ1-5	ASSRNRDQPQH
TRBV7-9	TRBJ1-4	ASSPRQESEKLF
TRBV15	TRBJ2-7	ATSRGRSGNPYEQY
TRBV9	TRBJ1-5	ASSEVGIQPQH
TRBV29-1	TRBJ1-2	SVEPSTGIYGYT
TRBV15	TRBJ2-1	ATSRYSGISF
TRBV7-2	TRBJ2-3	ASSSISGSLADTQY
TRBV2	TRBJ2-7	ASSELPYEQY
TRBV7-9	TRBJ2-7	ASRDLGTGGYEQY
TRBV14	TRBJ2-7	ASSQEIGYEQY
TRBV4-3	TRBJ2-2	ASSRNTGELF
TRBV19	TRBJ2-5	ASSTRHSGIGETQY
TRBV7-9	TRBJ1-2	ASSSGTADYGYT
TRBV18	TRBJ2-1	ASSRGPRGNNEQF
TRBV9	TRBJ1-1	ASSVGGQLNTEAF
TRBV2	TRBJ2-3	ASSPGTSVRFTDTQY
TRBV14	TRBJ2-1	ASSPSKPYNEQF